This TCR beta chain was recorded in a study of monozygotic twins with cystic fibrosis. Study-wide background: Around 3 micrograms of fragmented DNA underwent 15 PCR cycles for library preparation. Study outcomes and limitations: Monozygotic CF twins shared more identical nucleotide clonotypes than unrelated patients. Low clonality (median approximately 0.0095) suggested a mostly naive repertoire.

Repertoires were generated with immunoSEQ multiplex PCR, while TCRdb's copy carries only in-frame clones and drops some. Among about 24,000 clones, around 93% were seen once, and the ten largest hold under 0.35%. Germline V gene lookup returns CDR1 SGHNT and CDR2 YYREEE (reference sequence). Trimming cost V 7 bases and J 0 bases, with 16 bases left between them. The CDR3 totals 15 residues. Concerning this clone itself: Its antigen remains unidentified.

This chain joins TRBV5-4 and TRBJ1-1; D unresolved. The specimen sequenced was blood. This clonotype was obtained from a girl aged 2-15 years with cystic fibrosis. The DNA for the CDR3 is TGTGCCAGCCATAACTTAGACATAGTGAACACTGAAGCTTTCTTT. Residues: CASHNLDIVNTEAFF.